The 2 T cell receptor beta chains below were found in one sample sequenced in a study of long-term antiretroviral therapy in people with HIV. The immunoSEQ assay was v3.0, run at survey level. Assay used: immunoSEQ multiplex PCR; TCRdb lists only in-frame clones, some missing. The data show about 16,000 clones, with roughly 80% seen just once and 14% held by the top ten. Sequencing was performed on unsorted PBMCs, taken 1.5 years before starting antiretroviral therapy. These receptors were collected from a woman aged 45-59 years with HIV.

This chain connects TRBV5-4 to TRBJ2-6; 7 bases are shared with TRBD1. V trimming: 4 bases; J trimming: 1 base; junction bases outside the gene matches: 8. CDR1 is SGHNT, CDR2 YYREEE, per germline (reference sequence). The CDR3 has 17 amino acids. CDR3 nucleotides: TGTGCCAGCAGCCCCGGGACAGTTCTATCTGGGGCCAACGTCCTGACTTTC. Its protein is CASSPGTVLSGANVLTF.

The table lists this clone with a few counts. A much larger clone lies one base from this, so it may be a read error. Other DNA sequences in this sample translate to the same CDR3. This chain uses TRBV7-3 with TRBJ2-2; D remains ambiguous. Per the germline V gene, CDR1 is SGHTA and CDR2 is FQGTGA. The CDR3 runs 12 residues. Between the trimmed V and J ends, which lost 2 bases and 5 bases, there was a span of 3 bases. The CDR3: CASSLGTGELFF. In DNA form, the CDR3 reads TGTGCCAGCAGCTTAGGGACCGGGGAGCTGTTTTTT.